The next 29 T cell receptor beta chains were all read from a single sample in a study of response to subunit inactivated influenza vaccine. TCRdb itself ran the RT-PCR reads through MiXCR, one entry per CDR3 protein. The data contain hundreds of thousands of distinct CDR3 sequences, 10% to 15% of them singletons. The sequenced sample was PBMCs from blood, obtained about 6 weeks after vaccination. The receptors were gathered from a man aged 50-59 years who received an inactivated influenza vaccine.

This rearrangement joins TRBV7-2 to TRBJ2-7; maybe TRBD2 (5 bases). The germline V and J ends were trimmed by 5 bases and 2 bases, with 16 bases remaining between them. Germline-derived CDR1 and CDR2 are SGHTA and FQGNSA. CDR3 length: 15 residues. This CDR3 is CASSLTSAGAYEQYF. CDR3 in DNA: TGTGCCAGCAGCCTCACCTCGGCCGGGGCCTACGAGCAGTACTTC.

This clonotype was counted ten times or more. The chain combines TRBV12-3 or TRBV12-4 with TRBJ2-1; D unresolved. This CDR3 spans 12 amino acids. V shed 3 bases and J shed 8 bases, with 8 bases lying between them. DNA of the CDR3: TGTGCCAGCAGTTTTGTGGGCGATGAGCAGTTCTTC. Its protein product is CASSFVGDEQFF.

The rearrangement links TRBV5-1 to TRBJ1-2; no definite D call. Trimming took off 5 bases at V and 1 base at J, with 9 bases between the two ends. The length of the CDR3 is 13 residues. Per germline, CDR1 SGHRS and CDR2 YFSETQ. Written as DNA, the CDR3 is TGCGCCAGCAGACCCCAGATTAACTATGGCTACACCTTC. Its translation is CASRPQINYGYTF.

There are a few counts of this clonotype. The chain recombines TRBV7-3 with TRBJ2-2; tentative D call: TRBD2 (5 bases). V was pared by 2 bases and J by 4 bases, with 14 bases between. The CDR3 extends over 16 amino acids. Per germline, CDR1 SGHTA and CDR2 FQGTGA. The DNA for the CDR3 is TGTGCCAGCAGCTTATCCTCGGACGGAGGCACCGGGGAGCTGTTTTTT. Amino acid sequence: CASSLSSDGGTGELFF. The full variable domain, rest sourced from reference TRBV7-3 and TRBJ2-2, is GAGVSQTPSNKVTEKGKYVELRCDPISGHTALYWYRQSLGQGPEFLIYFQGTGAADDSGLPNDRFFAVRPEGSVSTLKIQRTERGDSAVYLCASSLSSDGGTGELFFGEGSRLTVL.

The rearrangement links TRBV5-1 to TRBJ1-5; 12 bases map to TRBD1. Trimming cost V 4 bases and J 6 bases; bases outside gene matches: 5. This CDR3 has 15 amino acids. Germline-derived CDR1 and CDR2 are SGHRS and YFSETQ. The CDR3 DNA sequence: TGCGCCAGCAGCACCGGGACAGGGGGCGGTCAGCCCCAGCATTTT. This gives the protein CASSTGTGGGQPQHF.

The chain has TRBV5-1 and TRBJ2-1, with TRBD1 matching over 10 bases. Trimming cost V 3 bases and J 2 bases; bases outside gene matches: 2. Germline CDR1 is SGHRS and CDR2 is YFSETQ. CDR3 length equals 15 residues. In nucleotides, the CDR3 is TGCGCCAGCAGCTCCGGGACAGGGGCCTACAATGAGCAGTTCTTC. Translating gives CASSSGTGAYNEQFF.

This chain connects TRBV25-1 to TRBJ2-7; 9 bases are a match to TRBD1. V shed 10 bases, J shed 4 bases, and the junction held 8 bases outside the gene matches. Germline V gene data show CDR1 as MGHDK and CDR2 as SYGVNS. The CDR3 spans 13 residues. The CDR3 sequence: CATSGQGRYEQYF. DNA for the CDR3: TGTGCCACCTCGGGACAGGGTAGGTACGAGCAGTACTTC.

This clonotype showed up many times. The chain combines TRBV20-1 with TRBJ1-5, with 7 bases aligning to TRBD1. Germline CDR1 DFQATT, CDR2 SNEGSKA (reference sequence). Trimming took 5 bases from V and 0 from J; bases not matched to a gene: 4. This CDR3 is built from 14 residues. The CDR3 loop reads CSAWTGYSNQPQHF. As DNA, the CDR3 is TGCAGTGCTTGGACAGGATATAGCAATCAGCCCCAGCATTTT.

The V call is TRBV5-1, the J call TRBJ2-2, with a weak D call TRBD2 (6 bases). The CDR3 is made up of 15 amino acids. CDR1 and CDR2 (germline): SGHRS, YFSETQ. The V and J ends lost 4 bases and 4 bases respectively, with 14 bases between them. This chain's CDR3 is CASSRGSGSTGELFF. The CDR3 DNA reads as TGCGCCAGCAGCCGGGGGAGTGGAAGCACCGGGGAGCTGTTTTTT.

This clonotype turned up a few times. The rearrangement uses TRBV5-1 and TRBJ1-2; 9 nucleotides line up with TRBD1. This CDR3 has 14 amino acids. Germline trimming cut 1 base from V and 8 bases from J; bases unmatched to any gene: 6. Germline lookup yields CDR1 SGHRS and CDR2 YFSETQ. Here the CDR3 DNA reads TGCGCCAGCAGCTTGTCAGGGACAGGGTCCGGCTACACCTTC. Residues: CASSLSGTGSGYTF.

CDR3 loop: CASSKGGRNTEAFF. CDR3 nucleotide sequence: TGTGCCAGCAGTAAGGGGGGAAGGAACACTGAAGCTTTCTTT. The chain recombines TRBV28 with TRBJ1-1, with TRBD1 as a possible D gene (6 bases). Trimming cost V 5 bases and J 1 base, with 11 bases left between them. Germline V CDR1 and CDR2: MDHEN, SYDVKM. This CDR3 has 14 amino acids.

This clonotype was detected only a few times. This rearrangement joins TRBV20-1 to TRBJ2-3, with TRBD2 identical over 7 bases. Per the germline V gene, CDR1 is DFQATT and CDR2 is SNEGSKA (reference sequence). This CDR3 contains 14 residues. V shed 6 bases and J 3 bases; nucleotides not matched to a gene: 9. For the CDR3, the DNA is TGCAGTGCCGGCCTTGCGGGAGCAACAGATACGCAGTATTTT. It encodes CSAGLAGATDTQYF.

The chain employs TRBV5-1 and TRBJ1-4; D might be TRBD1 (5 bases). Trimming cost V 0 bases and J 8 bases, with 11 bases left between them. CDR3 length equals 14 residues. In germline, CDR1 is SGHRS, CDR2 YFSETQ. The CDR3 region has the DNA TGCGCCAGCAGCTTGGGTCAGGGCCAGGAAAAACTGTTTTTT. It specifies CASSLGQGQEKLFF.

The chain is built from TRBV4-2 and TRBJ2-1; 9 nucleotides line up with TRBD2. V dropped 4 bases and J dropped 4; count of bases not matched to a gene: 14. CDR1 is LGHNA, CDR2 YNFKEQ, per germline. The CDR3 is 18 amino acids. The chain's CDR3 is CASSPGPIAGAGYNEQFF. CDR3 sequence (DNA): TGTGCCAGCAGCCCCGGGCCTATAGCGGGAGCGGGATACAATGAGCAGTTCTTC.

This clonotype came up many times. The genes are TRBV7-9 and TRBJ1-1; no firm D call. There are 10 residues in the CDR3. V lost 5 bases, J lost 11 bases, and 9 bases lay in between. Germline V gene lookup returns CDR1 SEHNR and CDR2 FQNEAQ (reference sequence). The CDR3 sequence: CASSPYFAFF. The CDR3 DNA reads as TGTGCCAGCAGCCCCTATTTCGCTTTCTTT.

The chain carries TRBV12-3 or TRBV12-4 and TRBJ1-5; 10 nucleotides align to TRBD1. The CDR3 totals 15 residues. V shed 5 bases, J shed 6 bases, and the junction held 7 bases outside the gene matches. The DNA for the CDR3 is TGTGCCAGCAGTGAGACAGGGGGCGGGGGTCAGCCCCAGCATTTT. Translated, it gives CASSETGGGGQPQHF.

This clonotype was seen a handful of times. The chain couples TRBV7-2 to TRBJ2-5, with a possible D match to TRBD2 (6 bases). CDR1 SGHTA and CDR2 FQGNSA come from the germline V gene. V was clipped by 5 bases and J by 5 bases, with 18 bases between them. The CDR3 runs to 15 residues. CDR3 protein: CASSLSGAGRETQYF. CDR3 sequence (DNA): TGTGCCAGCAGCCTCTCCGGGGCAGGGAGGGAGACCCAGTACTTC. Variable domain in full (rest from reference TRBV7-2 and TRBJ2-5): GAGVSQSPSNKVTEKGKDVELRCDPISGHTALYWYRQSLGQGLEFLIYFQGNSAPDKSGLPSDRFSAERTGGSVSTLTIQRTQQEDSAVYLCASSLSGAGRETQYFGPGTRLLVL.

This clonotype was seen more than once but under ten times. V is TRBV10-2 and J is TRBJ2-3; maybe TRBD2 (5 bases). Trimming cost V 6 bases and J 3 bases, with 16 bases left between them. CDR3 length: 15 amino acids. Germline V gene data show CDR1 as WSHSY and CDR2 as SAAADI. The CDR3 reads CASSVLGGLTDTQYF. The CDR3 region has the DNA TGCGCCAGCAGCGTACTTGGCGGGCTTACAGATACGCAGTATTTT.

This clonotype was observed many times. The chain combines TRBV7-2 with TRBJ2-5, with D maybe TRBD1 (6 bases). This CDR3 has 12 amino acids. Germline lookup yields CDR1 SGHTA and CDR2 FQGNSA. V was trimmed by 6 bases and J by 4 bases, leaving 9 bases between them. The CDR3 nucleotides are TGTGCCAGCAGTTCAGGGGCAGAGACCCAGTACTTC. Encoded protein: CASSSGAETQYF. Variable domain in full (rest from reference TRBV7-2 and TRBJ2-5): GAGVSQSPSNKVTEKGKDVELRCDPISGHTALYWYRQSLGQGLEFLIYFQGNSAPDKSGLPSDRFSAERTGGSVSTLTIQRTQQEDSAVYLCASSSGAETQYFGPGTRLLVL.

This clonotype was seen a handful of times. The J gene is TRBJ2-2, the V gene TRBV2, with a weak D call TRBD2 (5 bases). Germline V gives CDR1 SNHLY, CDR2 FYNNEI. V lost 4 bases to trimming and J lost 4 bases, with 13 bases between them. This CDR3 is built from 15 residues. The CDR3 spells CASSVEGVSTGELFF. As DNA, the CDR3 is TGTGCCAGCAGTGTTGAGGGTGTGAGCACCGGGGAGCTGTTTTTT.

The chain joins TRBV4-2 to TRBJ2-5; D remains unclear. This CDR3 is 15 amino acids long. Trimming stripped 0 bases from V and 1 base from J, with 9 bases between. The germline gives CDR1 LGHNA, CDR2 YNFKEQ. CDR3 residues: CASSQDGAFQETQYF. CDR3 coding DNA: TGTGCCAGCAGCCAAGACGGTGCTTTCCAAGAGACCCAGTACTTC.

The chain links TRBV4-1 to TRBJ2-1; weak D call: TRBD2 (5 bases). Germline values: CDR1 MGHRA, CDR2 YSYEKL. This CDR3 is 15 amino acids long. V was cut by 0 bases and J by 12 bases, with 18 bases left in between. The CDR3 region is CASSQDPSFVRGQFF. The CDR3 DNA reads as TGCGCCAGCAGCCAAGATCCAAGTTTCGTTCGGGGGCAGTTCTTC.

This chain connects TRBV20-1 to TRBJ2-4, with D perhaps matching TRBD2 (6 bases). The CDR3 has 13 residues. The germline V gene encodes CDR1 DFQATT and CDR2 SNEGSKA (reference sequence). Trimming took off 3 bases at V and 3 bases at J, with 9 bases between the two ends. The CDR3 reads CSASEGGKNIQYF. As DNA, the CDR3 is TGCAGTGCTAGTGAGGGAGGCAAAAACATTCAGTACTTC.

This clonotype was observed a few times. The genes are TRBV6-1 and TRBJ2-4, with 8 bases matching TRBD1. The ends lost 6 bases at V and 7 bases at J; junction bases unmatched: 8. The CDR3 loop spans 14 amino acids. CDR1 and CDR2 from the germline V gene are MNHNS and SASEGT. CDR3 DNA sequence: TGTGCCAGCAGCCCCGACAGGGGCTGGAACATTCAGTACTTC. It is translated as CASSPDRGWNIQYF.

The chain links TRBV28 to TRBJ2-7; the D call may be TRBD1 or TRBD2 (5 bases each). Looked up from germline, CDR1 is MDHEN and CDR2 is SYDVKM. Trimming shortened V by 6 bases and J by 2 bases, and 17 bases separated the two germline ends. The length of the CDR3 is 15 residues. Here the CDR3 DNA reads TGTGCCAGCAGCCCGGCCGGGGCCGTTGCCTACGAGCAGTACTTC. It is translated as CASSPAGAVAYEQYF.

This clonotype was found a few times. The chain joins TRBV12-3 or TRBV12-4 to TRBJ2-7; TRBD2 is a possible D gene (6 bases). V was shortened by 3 bases and J by 2 bases, with 11 bases between the two germline ends. This CDR3 contains 14 residues. CDR3 in DNA: TGTGCCAGCAGTTTTGGCGGAGGGCCCTACGAGCAGTACTTC. Amino acids: CASSFGGGPYEQYF.

Ten or more counts support this clonotype. The V and J genes are TRBV20-1 and TRBJ2-3, with D tentatively TRBD1 (5 bases). V shed 3 bases and J shed 2 bases, with 9 bases lying between them. This CDR3 has 13 residues. Germline V gives CDR1 DFQATT, CDR2 SNEGSKA (reference sequence). The CDR3 loop reads CSARGRYTDTQYF. In nucleotides, the CDR3 is TGCAGTGCTAGGGGGCGGTACACAGATACGCAGTATTTT.

This clonotype was observed a handful of times. The CDR3 reads CASSSTRVGDAINEQFF. The CDR3 coding sequence is TGTGCCAGCAGCTCCACGCGCGTAGGCGATGCCATCAATGAGCAGTTCTTC. The chain is built from TRBV7-9 and TRBJ2-1, with unresolved D. Trimming removed 4 bases from V and 6 bases from J, with 22 bases in between. CDR3 length: 17 amino acids. Germline CDR1 reads SEHNR; CDR2 reads FQNEAQ (reference sequence).

The chain has TRBV5-1 and TRBJ2-5; D is tentatively TRBD1 or TRBD2 (5 bases each). This CDR3 has 15 amino acids. The germline V gene encodes CDR1 SGHRS and CDR2 YFSETQ. Trimming removed 5 bases at V and 5 bases at J, with 19 bases between. The CDR3 is CASSSSSQDFETQYF. In nucleotides, the CDR3 is TGCGCCAGCAGTAGCTCGTCACAGGACTTCGAGACCCAGTACTTC. Drawing the rest from reference TRBV5-1 and TRBJ2-5, the complete variable domain is KAGVTQTPRYLIKTRGQQVTLSCSPISGHRSVSWYQQTPGQGLQFLFEYFSETQRNKGNFPGRFSGRQFSNSRSEMNVSTLELGDSALYLCASSSSSQDFETQYFGPGTRLLVL.